A single count supports the clone carrying this T cell receptor (beta chain). The sample comes from a study of T cell changes during pregnancy in multiple sclerosis. The assay was immunoSEQ multiplex PCR, and TCRdb's table has in-frame clones only and misses some. The sample gives roughly 110,000 clones, roughly 92% of which show up once; 0.65% to 0.9% is in the top ten. The sequencing used peripheral blood, collected in the third trimester of pregnancy. The TCR comes from a female donor in good health, enrolled as a control in a pregnancy study.

The CDR3 sequence: CASGAHTGNTEAFF. For the CDR3, the DNA is TGTGCTAGTGGGGCCCATACAGGGAACACTGAAGCTTTCTTT. The chain recombines TRBV12-5 with TRBJ1-1; TRBD1 is a possible D gene (5 bases). Germline-derived CDR1 and CDR2 are LGHNT and FRNRAP. CDR3 length: 14 amino acids. V shed 6 bases and J shed 1 base, with 12 bases lying between them.